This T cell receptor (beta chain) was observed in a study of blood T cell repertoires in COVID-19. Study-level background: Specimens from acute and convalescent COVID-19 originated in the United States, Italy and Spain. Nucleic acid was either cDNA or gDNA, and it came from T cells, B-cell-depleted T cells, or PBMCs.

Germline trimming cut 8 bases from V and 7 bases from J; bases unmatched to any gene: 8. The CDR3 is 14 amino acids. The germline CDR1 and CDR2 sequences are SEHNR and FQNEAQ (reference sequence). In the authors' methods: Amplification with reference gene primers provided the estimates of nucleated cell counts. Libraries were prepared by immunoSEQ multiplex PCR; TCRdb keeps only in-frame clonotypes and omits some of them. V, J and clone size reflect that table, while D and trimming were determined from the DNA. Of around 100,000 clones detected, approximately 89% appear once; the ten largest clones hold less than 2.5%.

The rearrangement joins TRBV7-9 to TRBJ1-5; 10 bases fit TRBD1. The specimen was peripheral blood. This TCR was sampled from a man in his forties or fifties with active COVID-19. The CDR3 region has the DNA TGTGCCAGCGGCCCGGGGACAGGGGAGCAGCCCCAGCATTTT. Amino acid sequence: CASGPGTGEQPQHF.